This T cell receptor (beta chain) derives from a study of shared clonotypes between healthy human individuals. Positive CCR7 selection of CD45RO-negative cells yielded the naive CD8 cells, and terminally differentiated effector memory CD45RA+ cells were excluded. Germline lookup yields CDR1 SQVTM and CDR2 ANQGSEA. This CDR3 contains 10 residues. Trimming took 5 bases from V and 6 from J, leaving 7 bases between them. Sequencing used immunoSEQ multiplex PCR; TCRdb keeps in-frame clones, though not all of them. The repertoire has approximately 650,000 clones, 95% to 96% of them found once; the top ten carry around 0.11%.

The sample consisted of naive CD8+ T cells sorted from blood. The chain has TRBV29-1 and TRBJ1-1, with unresolved D. The receptor comes from a woman aged 25 to 39 in good health. CDR3 protein: CSVLAPEAFF. The DNA for the CDR3 is TGCAGCGTTTTGGCCCCTGAAGCTTTCTTT.